The T cell receptor (beta chain) under discussion was sequenced for a study of blood T cell repertoires in COVID-19. For the study at large: Collection of acute and convalescent COVID-19 samples took place in the United States, Italy and Spain. PBMCs, B-cell-depleted T cells, or T cells provided the cDNA or gDNA that made up the material.

The germline V gene has CDR1 SGHVS and CDR2 FQNEAQ. V was pared by 2 bases and J by 5 bases, with 12 bases between. The CDR3 has 14 residues. Authors' methods: It was from reference gene primer amplification that nucleated cell counts were estimated. Sequenced by immunoSEQ multiplex PCR; TCRdb stores in-frame clones only, minus some. Clonal size and the V and J genes are those of that table, whereas D and trimming came from the DNA. The data show 100,000 or so clones, roughly 85% seen once. The chain combines TRBV7-8 with TRBJ2-5; maybe TRBD2 (6 bases). The sample consisted of peripheral blood. This sequence was found in a human donor in a cohort sampled during active COVID-19. CDR3 nucleotide sequence: TGTGCCAGCAGCTTACTAGCGTACGGGGAGACCCAGTACTTC. Protein product: CASSLLAYGETQYF.